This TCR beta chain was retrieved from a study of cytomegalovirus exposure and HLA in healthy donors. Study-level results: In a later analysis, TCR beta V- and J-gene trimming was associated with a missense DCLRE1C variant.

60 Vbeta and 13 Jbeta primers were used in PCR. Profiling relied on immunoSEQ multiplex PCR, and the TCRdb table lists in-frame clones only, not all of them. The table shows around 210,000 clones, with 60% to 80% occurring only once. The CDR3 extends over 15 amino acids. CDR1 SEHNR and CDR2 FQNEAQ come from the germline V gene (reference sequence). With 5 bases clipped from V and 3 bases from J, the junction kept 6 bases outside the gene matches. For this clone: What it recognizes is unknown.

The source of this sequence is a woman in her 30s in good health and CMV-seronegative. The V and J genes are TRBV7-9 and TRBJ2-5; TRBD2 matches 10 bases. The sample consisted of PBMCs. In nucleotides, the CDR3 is TGTGCCAGCAGCATGGTACTAGCGGGGAAAGAGACCCAGTACTTC. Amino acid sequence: CASSMVLAGKETQYF.